This T cell receptor (beta chain) appears in the sequencing data of a study of T-cell memory formation after mild COVID-19. Turning to the study itself: Among the donors, TCR clusters were largely specific to each donor. The study's findings and limits: Cross-reactive memory seemingly joined, as some responding clones were found in pre-infection memory.

V was pared by 5 bases and J by 7 bases, with 3 bases of the junction left unmatched. Germline V gene data show CDR1 as SGHVS and CDR2 as FNYEAQ. This CDR3 is 12 amino acids long. TCRdb passed the 5' RACE reads through MiXCR, listing each CDR3 protein once. The table shows about 320,000 distinct CDR3 sequences, with roughly an eighth occurring only once. This clonotype turned up a few times. The target antigen is unknown. Sequenced: PBMCs or a T cell subset sorted from them (not recorded which). This sequence joins TRBV7-6 and TRBJ2-3, with 7 bases lining up with TRBD2. The TCR sequence derives from a man younger than 35 who had mild COVID-19 (a few samples of this study predate the infection). Cell type and time point are not known. The CDR3 bases are TGTGCCAGCAGCCCGGGGGGTAATACGCAGTATTTT. Encoded protein: CASSPGGNTQYF.